Shown below are 25 T cell receptor beta chains from a single sample sequenced in a study of T cells in narcolepsy. TCRdb's table, derived via immunoSEQ multiplex PCR, lists solely in-frame clones and lacks some. The sample shows under 35,000 clones, around four fifths of them seen only once. Sequences were obtained from CD45RA- memory CD4+ T cells from PBMCs. Every receptor here comes from a human donor with narcolepsy.

V gene TRBV19 combines with J gene TRBJ1-5; 10 bases agree with TRBD1. V shed 3 bases, J shed 13 bases, and the junction held 3 bases outside the gene matches. The germline V gene encodes CDR1 LNHDA and CDR2 SQIVND (reference sequence). This CDR3 region has 12 residues. CDR3 DNA: TGTGCCAGTAGTATCGGGACAGGGGTTCAGCATTTT. This gives the protein CASSIGTGVQHF.

This clone was seen more than once but under ten times. The chain recombines TRBV7-2 with TRBJ1-2; no definite D call. Germline V gene sequence: CDR1 SGHTA, CDR2 FQGNSA. The CDR3 runs 15 residues. V was clipped by 5 bases and J by 1 base, with 14 bases between them. The CDR3 protein is CASSPSVDLNYGYTF. The CDR3 DNA follows: TGTGCCAGCAGCCCTAGCGTCGACCTTAACTATGGCTACACCTTC.

The chain recombines TRBV6-1 with TRBJ2-7; maybe TRBD2 (5 bases). Looked up from germline, CDR1 is MNHNS and CDR2 is SASEGT. Deletions cut 6 bases from V and 3 bases from J, with 15 bases between. The CDR3 loop spans 14 amino acids. CDR3 sequence reads: CASSAPPGYYEQYF. CDR3 nucleotides: TGTGCCAGCAGCGCCCCCCCGGGGTACTACGAGCAGTACTTC.

The V call is TRBV5-5, the J call TRBJ1-1, with D possibly matching TRBD1 (5 bases). This CDR3 comprises 13 residues. Trimming cost V 4 bases and J 1 base, with 8 bases left between them. Germline CDR1 and CDR2: SGHKS and YYEKEE (reference sequence). The CDR3 protein is CASSQQGNTEAFF. The CDR3 DNA sequence: TGTGCCAGCAGCCAGCAGGGGAACACTGAAGCTTTCTTT.

About this clone: The same CDR3 also results from other DNA sequences found in this sample. This chain links TRBV14 with TRBJ1-2; weak D call: TRBD1 (6 bases). V lost 4 bases, J lost 2 bases, and 11 bases lay in between. Germline V gives CDR1 SGHDN, CDR2 FVKESK. The CDR3 totals 14 residues. Written as DNA, the CDR3 is TGTGCCAGCAGCCGCCTGACAGGCAACTATGGCTACACCTTC. Amino acids: CASSRLTGNYGYTF.

J is TRBJ1-6 and V is TRBV14; D is uncertain. CDR1 and CDR2 from the germline V gene are SGHDN and FVKESK. With 1 base removed from V and 5 bases from J, the gap between germline ends came to 9 bases. The CDR3 contains 15 residues. CDR3 coding DNA: TGTGCCAGCAGCCAAGTGGGCAGGAATAATTCACCCCTCCACTTT. As protein: CASSQVGRNNSPLHF.

The rearrangement links TRBV14 to TRBJ1-1; possible D gene TRBD1, 5 bases. The CDR3 totals 13 residues. V dropped 0 bases and J dropped 4 bases, with 6 bases sitting between them. From germline, CDR1 is SGHDN and CDR2 FVKESK. The CDR3 loop is CASSQDRVTEAFF. CDR3 nucleotide sequence: TGTGCCAGCAGCCAAGACAGGGTCACTGAAGCTTTCTTT.

The chain has TRBV12-5 and TRBJ1-6; the match to TRBD1 covers 9 bases. The germline gives CDR1 LGHNT, CDR2 FRNRAP. With 1 base clipped from V and 10 bases from J, the junction kept 2 bases outside the gene matches. The CDR3 consists of 14 residues. CDR3 DNA sequence: TGTGCTAGTGGTTTGGGACAGGGGGTCTCACCCCTCCACTTT. It encodes CASGLGQGVSPLHF.

The chain carries TRBV11-2 and TRBJ2-5; 9 nucleotides align to TRBD1. Germline V gene data show CDR1 as SGHAT and CDR2 as FQNNGV. CDR3 length equals 16 residues. V shed 0 bases and J 5 bases; nucleotides not matched to a gene: 7. The CDR3 DNA follows: TGTGCCAGCAGCTTAGACTCGACAGGGGGGGTGGAGACCCAGTACTTC. It translates to CASSLDSTGGVETQYF.

This chain joins TRBV6-5 and TRBJ2-7, with TRBD1 matching over 9 bases. CDR3 size: 14 residues. CDR1 is MNHEY, CDR2 SVGAGI, per germline. The V segment lost 7 bases and the J segment 4 bases; nucleotides outside the gene matches: 8. The CDR3 sequence is CASKAGQGLYEQYF. The CDR3 DNA follows: TGTGCCAGCAAAGCGGGACAGGGACTTTACGAGCAGTACTTC.

The rearrangement links TRBV6-6 to TRBJ1-3; D is unclear. Germline V gene data show CDR1 as MNHNY and CDR2 as SVGAGI (reference sequence). The CDR3 consists of 13 residues. Between the trimmed V and J ends, which lost 3 bases and 2 bases, there was a span of 5 bases. CDR3 sequence (DNA): TGTGCCAGCAGTTATGACACTGGAAACACCATATATTTT. Translating it yields CASSYDTGNTIYF.

In nucleotides, the CDR3 is TGTGCCAGCAGTTTACCTAGCGGGGGCGGAGTGACAGCCGGGGAGCTGTTTTTT. It is translated as CASSLPSGGGVTAGELFF. This chain uses TRBV27 with TRBJ2-2, with 10 bases matching TRBD2. CDR3 size: 18 residues. The V gene end was trimmed by 2 bases and the J gene end by 6 bases; junction bases not matched to a gene: 12. CDR1 is MNHEY and CDR2 is SMNVEV in the germline V gene (reference sequence).

The CDR3 region is CASNPEGRTEAFF. Here the CDR3 DNA reads TGTGCCAGTAATCCTGAGGGCAGGACTGAAGCTTTCTTT. V is TRBV19 and J is TRBJ1-1, with unresolved D. Trimming took off 7 bases at V and 5 bases at J, with 14 bases between the two ends. The CDR3 extends over 13 amino acids. Germline values: CDR1 LNHDA, CDR2 SQIVND (reference sequence). The complete variable domain, with remaining parts taken from reference TRBV19 and TRBJ1-1, reads DGGITQSPKYLFRKEGQNVTLSCEQNLNHDAMYWYRQDPGQGLRLIYYSQIVNDFQKGDIAEGYSVSREKKESFPLTVTSAQKNPTAFYLCASNPEGRTEAFFGQGTRLTVV.

This chain links TRBV20-1 with TRBJ2-7; D may be TRBD2 (6 bases). Germline-derived CDR1 and CDR2 are DFQATT and SNEGSKA (reference sequence). CDR3 size: 11 residues. Trimming shortened V by 1 base and J by 11 bases, and 12 bases separated the two germline ends. In nucleotides, the CDR3 is TGCAGTGCTAGAGTCGGCAGGGAGGAGTACTTC. Translated: CSARVGREEYF.

V gene TRBV2 combines with J gene TRBJ1-1, with no clear D. This CDR3 comprises 12 residues. V lost 6 bases and J 4 bases, leaving 9 bases between the germline ends. Germline V gives CDR1 SNHLY, CDR2 FYNNEI. The CDR3 sequence: CASRPDGTEAFF. The CDR3 DNA follows: TGTGCCAGCAGACCTGACGGCACTGAAGCTTTCTTT.

The chain's CDR3 is CASSLGAGGYEQYF. The CDR3 DNA is TGCGCCAGCAGCTTGGGGGCAGGGGGCTACGAGCAGTACTTC. V gene TRBV5-1 combines with J gene TRBJ2-7; 7 nucleotides align to TRBD1. CDR3 length equals 14 residues. V shed 0 bases and J 3 bases; nucleotides not matched to a gene: 3. The V gene's germline CDR1 is SGHRS and CDR2 YFSETQ.

The chain links TRBV25-1 to TRBJ2-1; D possibly corresponds to TRBD2 (5 bases). The ends were cut back, 5 bases at V and 7 bases at J, with 9 bases in the middle. The CDR3 runs 12 residues. The germline gives CDR1 MGHDK, CDR2 SYGVNS. The CDR3 sequence: CASSQTRNEQFF. The CDR3 region has the DNA TGTGCCAGCAGTCAAACTAGGAATGAGCAGTTCTTC.

The chain's CDR3 is CASSYSGEDSEAFF. DNA of the CDR3: TGTGCCAGCAGTTACTCGGGGGAAGATAGTGAAGCTTTCTTT. The chain joins TRBV6-6 to TRBJ1-1; D is possibly TRBD1 (5 bases). V was shortened by 0 bases and J by 7 bases, with 12 bases between the two germline ends. The CDR3 totals 14 residues. From germline, CDR1 is MNHNY and CDR2 SVGAGI (reference sequence).

The sample holds a few counts of this clone. The chain combines TRBV2 with TRBJ1-5; TRBD1 matches at 7 bases. This CDR3 comprises 14 residues. Germline V CDR1 and CDR2: SNHLY, FYNNEI. The junction had 6 bases not matched to a gene; V was cut back by 6 bases and J by 4 bases. CDR3 DNA: TGTGCCAGCAGCCTCACAGGGGTTAATCAGCCCCAGCATTTT. Translated, it gives CASSLTGVNQPQHF.

The chain recombines TRBV19 with TRBJ2-3, with 9 bases lining up with TRBD2. Germline V gene data show CDR1 as LNHDA and CDR2 as SQIVND (reference sequence). Germline trimming cut 5 bases from V and 2 bases from J; bases unmatched to any gene: 8. CDR3 length: 16 residues. The CDR3 reads CASSSSLAGYTDTQYF. The DNA of the CDR3 is TGTGCCAGTAGTTCCTCCCTAGCGGGGTACACAGATACGCAGTATTTT.

The chain links TRBV5-1 to TRBJ1-2, with 7 positions matching TRBD1. V lost 2 bases to trimming and J lost 2 bases; unmatched junction nucleotides: 0. The germline V gene has CDR1 SGHRS and CDR2 YFSETQ. This CDR3 comprises 13 residues. CDR3 in DNA: TGCGCCAGCAGCTTACAGGGGAACTATGGCTACACCTTC. Protein product: CASSLQGNYGYTF. The variable domain in full, completed from reference TRBV5-1 and TRBJ1-2, reads KAGVTQTPRYLIKTRGQQVTLSCSPISGHRSVSWYQQTPGQGLQFLFEYFSETQRNKGNFPGRFSGRQFSNSRSEMNVSTLELGDSALYLCASSLQGNYGYTFGSGTRLTVV.

The gene calls are TRBV6-1 and TRBJ2-3, with D hard to call. The V gene lost 7 bases and the J gene lost 6 bases, with 11 bases spanning the gap. This CDR3 has 12 amino acids. Germline CDR1 MNHNS, CDR2 SASEGT. In DNA, the CDR3 is TGTGCCAGCACTCTCACCGCTGATACGCAGTATTTT. Its protein product is CASTLTADTQYF.

This CDR3 is CASSFVTANEKLFF. Written as DNA, the CDR3 is TGTGCCAGCAGTTTCGTCACAGCAAATGAAAAACTGTTTTTT. This chain joins TRBV5-6 and TRBJ1-4; the D is unclear. The CDR3 sequence is 14 residues long. V shed 5 bases and J shed 5 bases, with 13 bases lying between them. CDR1 and CDR2 (germline): SGHDT, YYEEEE.

The V and J genes are TRBV4-3 and TRBJ1-6; D may be TRBD1 (5 bases). The germline V and J ends were trimmed by 1 base and 6 bases, with 13 bases remaining between them. The germline V gene has CDR1 LGHNA and CDR2 YSLEER. The CDR3 is 16 residues long. The CDR3 nucleotides are TGCGCCAGCAGCCAAGGTGGGCCCCAGGGTAATTCACCCCTCCACTTT. Translated, it gives CASSQGGPQGNSPLHF.

This chain joins TRBV5-1 and TRBJ1-5; 9 bases fit TRBD1. The CDR3 covers 15 residues. CDR1 is SGHRS and CDR2 is YFSETQ in the germline V gene. After removal of 2 bases from V and 4 bases from J, the junction contained 4 bases not matched to a gene. Here the CDR3 DNA reads TGCGCCAGCAGCTTACGGACAGGGGCAAATCAGCCCCAGCATTTT. Its protein product is CASSLRTGANQPQHF.